The 10 T cell receptor beta chains listed next were all sequenced from one sample in a study of blood T cell repertoires in COVID-19. The protocol was immunoSEQ multiplex PCR, while the TCRdb copy is restricted to in-frame clones and leaves out a portion. The table has some 110,000 clones, 75% to 90% seen once. Sequenced sample: peripheral blood. Receptors were obtained from a human donor in a cohort sampled during active COVID-19.

In its sample, this clone was seen once. The J gene is TRBJ2-3, the V gene TRBV4-2; D is possibly TRBD1 (6 bases). CDR3 length: 16 amino acids. Trimming shortened V by 4 bases and J by 1 base, and 15 bases separated the two germline ends. The germline gives CDR1 LGHNA, CDR2 YNFKEQ. CDR3 in amino acids: CASSPLAAGGTDTQYF. CDR3 nucleotide sequence: TGTGCCAGCAGCCCCTTGGCGGCAGGGGGCACAGATACGCAGTATTTT.

The rearrangement links TRBV12-3 or TRBV12-4 to TRBJ1-4; 8 bases agree with TRBD1. This CDR3 has 13 residues. Unmatched junction bases numbered 4, after V lost 5 bases and J lost 8 bases. The CDR3 protein is CASSGGTGEKLFF. CDR3 coding DNA: TGTGCCAGCAGTGGTGGGACAGGAGAAAAACTGTTTTTT.

The chain links TRBV19 to TRBJ1-2, with D possibly matching TRBD1 (5 bases). Trimming left V 10 bases short and J 5 bases short, with 14 bases between. This CDR3 is built from 12 residues. CDR1 is LNHDA, CDR2 SQIVND, per germline (reference sequence). In DNA, the CDR3 is TGTGCCACCTATACAGGTGATTATGGCTACACCTTC. Amino acid sequence: CATYTGDYGYTF.

This clone came up once. The chain is built from TRBV2 and TRBJ2-3; 7 bases map to TRBD1. This CDR3 spans 16 amino acids. Losses at the gene ends were 1 base for V and 0 bases for J; bases not matched to a gene: 4. CDR1 is SNHLY and CDR2 is FYNNEI in the germline V gene. The CDR3 region has the DNA TGTGCCAGCAGTGAAGAGACAGGGATAAGCACAGATACGCAGTATTTT. As protein: CASSEETGISTDTQYF.

The chain joins TRBV27 to TRBJ1-2; 9 bases align to TRBD1. The CDR3 covers 13 residues. Per the germline V gene, CDR1 is MNHEY and CDR2 is SMNVEV (reference sequence). With V trimmed by 4 bases and J by 8 bases, 5 bases remained unmatched. CDR3 nucleotides: TGTGCCAGCAGTTCAGACAGGGGGGGCGGCTACACCTTC. Protein product: CASSSDRGGGYTF.

The V and J genes are TRBV29-1 and TRBJ1-1, with TRBD1 matching over 11 bases. Germline CDR1 is SQVTM and CDR2 is ANQGSEA. With 8 bases clipped from V and 4 bases from J, the junction kept 6 bases outside the gene matches. The CDR3 totals 13 residues. CDR3 sequence (DNA): TGCAGCTACACGGGGACAGGGGGCACTGAAGCTTTCTTT. Amino acids: CSYTGTGGTEAFF.

This clone was seen a handful of times. The chain couples TRBV24-1 to TRBJ2-3; D unresolved. V was cut by 4 bases and J by 4 bases, with 11 bases left in between. The CDR3 sequence is 14 residues long. Per the germline V gene, CDR1 is KGHDR and CDR2 is SFDVKD. DNA of the CDR3: TGTGCCACCAGTGAACTCGTTCATCCAGATACGCAGTATTTT. Translated: CATSELVHPDTQYF.

The rearrangement joins TRBV14 to TRBJ1-1; weak D call: TRBD1 (6 bases). Germline CDR1 is SGHDN and CDR2 is FVKESK. Trimming took 4 bases from V and 5 from J, leaving 17 bases between them. There are 15 residues in the CDR3. The CDR3 DNA is TGTGCCAGCAGCCCCCTGGGGGGGCTTATAACTGAAGCTTTCTTT. Translated: CASSPLGGLITEAFF.

The chain links TRBV5-1 to TRBJ2-2; 8 bases map to TRBD1. This CDR3 has 15 residues. The germline gives CDR1 SGHRS, CDR2 YFSETQ. The V and J ends lost 5 bases and 4 bases, in that order; junction bases with no gene match: 7. The chain's CDR3 is CASSPLQGGTGELFF. DNA of the CDR3: TGCGCCAGCAGTCCCTTACAGGGGGGCACCGGGGAGCTGTTTTTT. The whole variable domain, filled in from reference TRBV5-1 and TRBJ2-2, reads KAGVTQTPRYLIKTRGQQVTLSCSPISGHRSVSWYQQTPGQGLQFLFEYFSETQRNKGNFPGRFSGRQFSNSRSEMNVSTLELGDSALYLCASSPLQGGTGELFFGEGSRLTVL.

The chain uses TRBV18 and TRBJ2-3; 9 nucleotides agree with TRBD1. V lost 5 bases, J lost 2 bases, and 5 bases stayed unmatched. The germline gives CDR1 KGHSH, CDR2 LQKENI. The CDR3 runs 15 residues. The CDR3 region is CASSSGTGFTDTQYF. The CDR3 DNA sequence: TGTGCCAGCTCAAGCGGGACAGGGTTCACAGATACGCAGTATTTT.